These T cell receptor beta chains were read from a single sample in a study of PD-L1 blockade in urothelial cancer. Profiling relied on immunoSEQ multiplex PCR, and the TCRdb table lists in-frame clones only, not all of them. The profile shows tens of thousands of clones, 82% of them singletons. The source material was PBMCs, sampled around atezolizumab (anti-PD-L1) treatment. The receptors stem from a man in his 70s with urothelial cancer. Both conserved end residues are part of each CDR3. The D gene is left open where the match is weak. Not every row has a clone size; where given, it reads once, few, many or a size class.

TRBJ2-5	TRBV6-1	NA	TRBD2	CASSERRAGSRETQYF	TGTGCCAGCAGTGAACGTAGAGCGGGGAGTAGGGAGACCCAGTACTTC
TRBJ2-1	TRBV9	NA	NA	CASSVDGNNYNEQFF	TGTGCCAGCAGCGTTGACGGGAACAACTACAATGAGCAGTTCTTC
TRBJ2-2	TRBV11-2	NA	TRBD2	CASSSTSGITGELFF	TGTGCCAGCAGCTCGACTAGCGGGATCACCGGGGAGCTGTTTTTT
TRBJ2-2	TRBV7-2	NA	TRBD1	CASRLDRGRTGELFF	TGTGCCAGCAGGCTTGACAGGGGGCGCACCGGGGAGCTGTTTTTT
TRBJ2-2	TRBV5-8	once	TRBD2	CASSLGLAAGELFF	TGTGCCAGCAGCCTAGGACTAGCCGCCGGGGAGCTGTTTTTT
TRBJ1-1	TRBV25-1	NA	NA	CASGRGKVAEAFF	TGTGCCAGCGGACGGGGGAAGGTCGCTGAAGCTTTCTTT
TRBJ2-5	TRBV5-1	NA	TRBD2	CARMGLGQETQYF	TGCGCCAGGATGGGACTAGGCCAAGAGACCCAGTACTTC
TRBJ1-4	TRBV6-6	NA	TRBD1	CASSRGNEKLFF	TGTGCCAGCAGCAGGGGGAATGAAAAACTGTTTTTT
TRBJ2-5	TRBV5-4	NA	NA	CASSLVAQGETQYF	TGTGCCAGCAGCTTGGTGGCCCAGGGAGAGACCCAGTACTTC
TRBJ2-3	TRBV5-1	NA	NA	CASSLDGSSTDTQYF	TGCGCCAGCAGCTTGGACGGGAGTAGCACAGATACGCAGTATTTT
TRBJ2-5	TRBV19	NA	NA	CASSITTQETQYF	TGTGCCAGTAGTATCACCACTCAAGAGACCCAGTACTTC
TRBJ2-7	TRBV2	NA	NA	CASREGYEQYF	TGTGCCAGCAGGGAGGGATACGAGCAGTACTTC
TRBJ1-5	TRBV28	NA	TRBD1	CASTNDRGSNQPQHF	TGTGCCAGCACTAATGACAGGGGGAGCAATCAGCCCCAGCATTTT
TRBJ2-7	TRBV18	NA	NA	CASSQEGASAYEQYF	TGTGCCAGCTCACAGGAGGGGGCATCAGCGTACGAGCAGTACTTC
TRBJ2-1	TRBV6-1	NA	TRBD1	CASSAGAYRGAYNEQFF	TGTGCCAGCAGTGCCGGAGCGTACAGGGGAGCCTACAATGAGCAGTTCTTC
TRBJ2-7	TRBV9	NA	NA	CASSVEGGSREQYF	TGTGCCAGCAGCGTAGAAGGGGGATCGAGGGAGCAGTACTTC
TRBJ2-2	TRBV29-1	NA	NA	CSVKDLNTGELFF	TGCAGCGTTAAAGACTTGAACACCGGGGAGCTGTTTTTT
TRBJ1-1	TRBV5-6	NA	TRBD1	CASSLGDRGATEAFF	TGTGCCAGCAGCCTGGGGGACAGGGGAGCCACTGAAGCTTTCTTT
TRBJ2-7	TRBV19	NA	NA	CASSSTHGQYEQYF	TGTGCCAGTAGTTCTACCCACGGACAGTACGAGCAGTACTTC
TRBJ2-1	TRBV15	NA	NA	CATSYEGGGEQFF	TGTGCCACCAGCTATGAGGGAGGTGGTGAGCAGTTCTTC
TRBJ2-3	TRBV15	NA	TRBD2	CATSTVLAGGADTQYF	TGTGCCACCAGCACCGTACTAGCGGGGGGGGCAGATACGCAGTATTTT
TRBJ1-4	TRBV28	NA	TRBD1	CASTFRVGTGATNEKLFF	TGTGCCAGCACCTTCAGGGTCGGGACAGGGGCAACTAATGAAAAACTGTTTTTT
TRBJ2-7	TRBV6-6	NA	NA	CASSSGQTYEQYF	TGTGCCAGCAGTTCGGGACAAACCTACGAGCAGTACTTC
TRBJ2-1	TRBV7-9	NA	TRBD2	CASSLWREVVGEQFF	TGTGCCAGCAGCTTATGGCGGGAGGTCGTTGGGGAGCAGTTCTTC
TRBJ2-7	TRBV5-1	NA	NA	CASSSTTAVNEQYF	TGCGCCAGCAGCTCGACGACTGCCGTGAACGAGCAGTACTTC
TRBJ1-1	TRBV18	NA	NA	CASSPPRGMNTEAFF	TGTGCCAGCTCACCACCGAGAGGAATGAACACTGAAGCTTTCTTT
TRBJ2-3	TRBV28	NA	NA	CASSGSTDTQYF	TGTGCCAGCAGCGGGTCAACAGATACGCAGTATTTT
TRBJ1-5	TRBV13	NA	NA	CASSLAGNQPQHF	TGTGCCAGCAGCTTAGCAGGCAATCAGCCCCAGCATTTT
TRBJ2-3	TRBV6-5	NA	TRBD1	CASSRGTGRGDTQYF	TGTGCCAGCAGCCGGGGGACAGGGAGGGGAGATACGCAGTATTTT
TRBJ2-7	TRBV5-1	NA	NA	CASSTIGVGGEQYF	TGCGCCAGCAGCACTATTGGCGTGGGGGGAGAGCAGTACTTC
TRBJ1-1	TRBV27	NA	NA	CASSDSLNTEAFF	TGTGCCAGCAGTGACAGTCTGAACACTGAAGCTTTCTTT
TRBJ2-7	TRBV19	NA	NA	CASSKTRNEQYF	TGTGCCAGTAGTAAGACTAGGAACGAGCAGTACTTC
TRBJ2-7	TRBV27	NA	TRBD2	CASSLLTSGRVYEQYF	TGTGCCAGCAGTTTATTGACTAGCGGGAGGGTATACGAGCAGTACTTC
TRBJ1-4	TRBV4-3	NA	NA	CASSREPNEKLFF	TGCGCCAGCAGCCGCGAACCTAATGAAAAACTGTTTTTT
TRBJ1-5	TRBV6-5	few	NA	CATMDGGQPQHF	TGTGCCACCATGGACGGAGGTCAGCCCCAGCATTTT
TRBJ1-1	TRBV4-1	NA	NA	CASSLSGANEAFF	TGCGCCAGCAGCCTGTCAGGGGCGAATGAAGCTTTCTTT
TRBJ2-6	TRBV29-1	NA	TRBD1	CSVEEETGGSGANVLTF	TGCAGCGTTGAAGAGGAGACAGGGGGCTCTGGGGCCAACGTCCTGACTTTC
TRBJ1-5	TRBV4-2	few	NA	CASSQEGGSGNQPQHF	TGTGCCAGCAGCCAAGAGGGAGGGTCGGGAAATCAGCCCCAGCATTTT
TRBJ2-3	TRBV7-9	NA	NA	CASSLGPLLLLTDTQYF	TGTGCCAGCAGCTTAGGCCCCCTCTTACTTCTCACAGATACGCAGTATTTT
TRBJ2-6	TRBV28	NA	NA	CASTSSGANVLTF	TGTGCCAGCACTAGCTCCGGGGCCAACGTCCTGACTTTC
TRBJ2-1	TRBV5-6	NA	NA	CASSLPPDYNEQFF	TGTGCCAGCAGCTTGCCTCCAGACTACAATGAGCAGTTCTTC
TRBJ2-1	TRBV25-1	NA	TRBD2	CASTSGTSGRTTEQFF	TGTGCCAGCACCAGCGGGACTAGCGGGAGGACTACTGAGCAGTTCTTC
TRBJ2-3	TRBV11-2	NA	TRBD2	CASSPLISGRMIDTQYF	TGTGCCAGCAGCCCACTGATTAGCGGGAGAATGATAGATACGCAGTATTTT
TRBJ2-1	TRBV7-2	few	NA	CASNIEVVNEQFF	TGTGCCAGCAACATAGAGGTGGTCAATGAGCAGTTCTTC
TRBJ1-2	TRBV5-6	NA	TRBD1	CASSWDRDNGYTF	TGTGCCAGCAGCTGGGACAGGGATAATGGCTACACCTTC
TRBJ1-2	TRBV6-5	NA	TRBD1	CASSRGQSGYTF	TGTGCCAGCAGCCGGGGACAGTCTGGCTACACCTTC
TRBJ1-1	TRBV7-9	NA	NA	CASRDGQGSPEAFF	TGTGCCAGCAGGGATGGGCAGGGATCCCCTGAAGCTTTCTTT
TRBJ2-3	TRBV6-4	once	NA	CASSDSGSADTQYF	TGTGCCAGCAGTGACTCGGGGAGCGCAGATACGCAGTATTTT
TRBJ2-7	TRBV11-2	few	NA	CASSLGNVGYEQYF	TGTGCCAGCAGCTTAGGCAACGTCGGCTACGAGCAGTACTTC
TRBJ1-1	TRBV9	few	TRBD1	CASSARTGRNTEAFF	TGTGCCAGCAGCGCCCGGACAGGACGGAACACTGAAGCTTTCTTT